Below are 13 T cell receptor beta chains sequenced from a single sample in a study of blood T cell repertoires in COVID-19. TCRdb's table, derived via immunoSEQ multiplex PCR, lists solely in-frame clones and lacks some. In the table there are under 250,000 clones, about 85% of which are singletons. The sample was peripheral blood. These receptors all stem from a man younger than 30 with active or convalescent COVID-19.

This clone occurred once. In DNA, the CDR3 is TGTGCCAGCAGCAAAGTATGCGCCCGTGACAGGGGATTCTACTATGGCTACACCTTC. Translating it yields CASSKVCARDRGFYYGYTF. J is TRBJ1-2 and V is TRBV21-1; the table names TRBD1, a call not compared with the DNA. TRBV21-1 is termed a pseudogene. The CDR3 extends over 19 amino acids.

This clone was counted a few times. CDR3 sequence reads: CASSTGHLREKLFF. The CDR3 DNA reads as TGCGCCAGCAGCACGGGACACCTGAGGGAAAAACTGTTTTTT. The V and J genes are TRBV5-1 and TRBJ1-4; maybe TRBD1 (6 bases). The germline gives CDR1 SGHRS, CDR2 YFSETQ. V lost 4 bases and J 8 bases, leaving 15 bases between the germline ends. The CDR3 has 14 amino acids.

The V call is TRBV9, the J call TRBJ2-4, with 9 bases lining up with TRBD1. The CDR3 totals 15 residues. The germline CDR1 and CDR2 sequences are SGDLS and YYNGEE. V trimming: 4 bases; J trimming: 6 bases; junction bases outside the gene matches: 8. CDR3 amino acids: CASSLRDRVLNIQYF. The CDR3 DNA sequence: TGTGCCAGCAGCCTCCGGGACAGGGTATTAAACATTCAGTACTTC.

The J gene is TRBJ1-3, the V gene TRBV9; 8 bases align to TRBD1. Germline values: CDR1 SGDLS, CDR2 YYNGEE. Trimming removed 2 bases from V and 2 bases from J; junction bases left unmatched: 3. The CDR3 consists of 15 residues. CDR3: CASSVKTGAGNTIYF. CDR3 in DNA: TGTGCCAGCAGCGTGAAGACAGGGGCTGGAAACACCATATATTTT. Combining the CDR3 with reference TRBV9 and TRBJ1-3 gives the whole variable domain DSGVTQTPKHLITATGQRVTLRCSPRSGDLSVYWYQQSLDQGLQFLIQYYNGEERAKGNILERFSAQQFPDLHSELNLSSLELGDSALYFCASSVKTGAGNTIYFGEGSWLTVV.

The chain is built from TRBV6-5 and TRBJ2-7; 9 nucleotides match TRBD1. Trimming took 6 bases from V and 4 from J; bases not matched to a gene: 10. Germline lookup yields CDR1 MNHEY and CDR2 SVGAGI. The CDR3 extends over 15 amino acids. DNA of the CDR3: TGTGCCAGCAGATCAGTGGGACAGGGCGATTACGAGCAGTACTTC. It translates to CASRSVGQGDYEQYF.

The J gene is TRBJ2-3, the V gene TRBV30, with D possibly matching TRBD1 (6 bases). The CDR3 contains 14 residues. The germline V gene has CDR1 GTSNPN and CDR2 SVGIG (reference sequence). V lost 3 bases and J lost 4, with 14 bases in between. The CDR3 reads CAWRGWGLADTQYF. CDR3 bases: TGTGCCTGGAGAGGGTGGGGGCTCGCAGATACGCAGTATTTT.

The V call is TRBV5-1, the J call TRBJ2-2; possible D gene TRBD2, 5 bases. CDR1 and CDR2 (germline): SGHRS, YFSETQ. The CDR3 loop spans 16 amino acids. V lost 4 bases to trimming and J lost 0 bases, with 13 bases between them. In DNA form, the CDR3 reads TGCGCCAGCAGCCACCGAGGGTTCGCGAACACCGGGGAGCTGTTTTTT. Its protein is CASSHRGFANTGELFF.

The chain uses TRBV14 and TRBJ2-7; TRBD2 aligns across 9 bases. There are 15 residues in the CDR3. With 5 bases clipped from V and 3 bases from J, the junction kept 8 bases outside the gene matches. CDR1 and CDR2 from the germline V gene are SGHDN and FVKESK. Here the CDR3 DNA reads TGTGCCAGCAGCTTAGGCCTAGCGGGAAGCTACGAGCAGTACTTC. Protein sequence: CASSLGLAGSYEQYF.

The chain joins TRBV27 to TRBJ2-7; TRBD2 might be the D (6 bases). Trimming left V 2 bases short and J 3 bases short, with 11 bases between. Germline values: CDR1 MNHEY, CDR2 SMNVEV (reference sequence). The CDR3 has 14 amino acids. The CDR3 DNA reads TGTGCCAGCAGTTTACTAGGAGGGCGCTACGAGCAGTACTTC. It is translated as CASSLLGGRYEQYF.

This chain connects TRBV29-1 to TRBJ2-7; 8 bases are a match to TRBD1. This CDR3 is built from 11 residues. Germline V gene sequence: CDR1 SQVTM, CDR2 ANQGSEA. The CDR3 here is CSTGTGGEQYF. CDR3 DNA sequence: TGCAGTACCGGAACAGGGGGCGAGCAGTACTTC.

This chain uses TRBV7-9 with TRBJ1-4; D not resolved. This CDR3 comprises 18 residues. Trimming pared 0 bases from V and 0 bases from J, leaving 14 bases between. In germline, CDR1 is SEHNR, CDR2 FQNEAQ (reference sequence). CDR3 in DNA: TGTGCCAGCAGCTTAGCAACCGGTTTCGGGGCAACTAATGAAAAACTGTTTTTT. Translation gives CASSLATGFGATNEKLFF. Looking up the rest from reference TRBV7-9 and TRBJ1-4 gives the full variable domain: DTGVSQNPRHKITKRGQNVTFRCDPISEHNRLYWYRQTLGQGPEFLTYFQNEAQLEKSRLLSDRFSAERPKGSFSTLEIQRTEQGDSAMYLCASSLATGFGATNEKLFFGSGTQLSVL.

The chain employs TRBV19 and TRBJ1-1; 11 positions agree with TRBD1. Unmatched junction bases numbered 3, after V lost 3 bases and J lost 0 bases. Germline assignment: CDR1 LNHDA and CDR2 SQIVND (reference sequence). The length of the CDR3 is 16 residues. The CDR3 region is CASSIGQGALNTEAFF. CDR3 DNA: TGTGCCAGTAGTATCGGACAGGGGGCTCTGAACACTGAAGCTTTCTTT. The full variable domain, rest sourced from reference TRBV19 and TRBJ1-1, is DGGITQSPKYLFRKEGQNVTLSCEQNLNHDAMYWYRQDPGQGLRLIYYSQIVNDFQKGDIAEGYSVSREKKESFPLTVTSAQKNPTAFYLCASSIGQGALNTEAFFGQGTRLTVV.

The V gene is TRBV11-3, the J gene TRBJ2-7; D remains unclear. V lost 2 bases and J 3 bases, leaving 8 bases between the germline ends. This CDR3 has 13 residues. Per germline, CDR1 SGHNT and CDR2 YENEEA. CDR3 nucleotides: TGTGCCAGCAGCTTAAAATCAGGCTACGAGCAGTACTTC. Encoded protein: CASSLKSGYEQYF.